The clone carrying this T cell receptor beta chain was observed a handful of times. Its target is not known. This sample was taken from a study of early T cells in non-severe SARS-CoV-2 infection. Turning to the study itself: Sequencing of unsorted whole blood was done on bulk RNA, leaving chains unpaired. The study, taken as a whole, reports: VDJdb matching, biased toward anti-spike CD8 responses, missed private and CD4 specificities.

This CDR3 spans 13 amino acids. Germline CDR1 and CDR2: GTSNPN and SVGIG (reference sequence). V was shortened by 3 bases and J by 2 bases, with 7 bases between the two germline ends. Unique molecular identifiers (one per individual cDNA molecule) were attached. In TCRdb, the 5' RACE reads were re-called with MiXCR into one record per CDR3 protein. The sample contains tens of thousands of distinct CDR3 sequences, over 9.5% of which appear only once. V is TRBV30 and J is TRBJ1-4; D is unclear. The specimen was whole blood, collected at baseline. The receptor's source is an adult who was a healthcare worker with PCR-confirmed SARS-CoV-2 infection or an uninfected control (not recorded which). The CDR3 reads CAWSGFTNEKLFF. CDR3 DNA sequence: TGTGCCTGGAGCGGGTTCACTAATGAAAAACTGTTTTTT.